This T cell receptor (beta chain) emerged from a study of blood T cell repertoires in COVID-19. Study details: Specimens from acute and convalescent COVID-19 originated in the United States, Italy and Spain. PBMCs, B-cell-depleted T cells, or T cells were the source of the cDNA or gDNA that made up the material.

In the authors' methods: Counts of nucleated cells, estimated from reference gene primer amplification, were obtained. Clones were read by immunoSEQ multiplex PCR, and TCRdb kept only the in-frame ones, dropping some. That table furnishes V, J and clone size, whereas the DNA furnished D and trimming. The table includes some 150,000 clones, 80% detected once. The source of this sequence is a man aged 60-69 years with acute or convalescent COVID-19. The source material was peripheral blood.

The CDR3 region has the DNA TGTGCCAGCAGTTGGCGCCCAATCGGGGGGAACAATGAGCAGTTCTTC. Amino acid sequence: CASSWRPIGGNNEQFF. The gene calls are TRBV5-5 and TRBJ2-1, with 7 bases matching TRBD2. The germline V gene encodes CDR1 SGHKS and CDR2 YYEKEE (reference sequence). The CDR3 spans 16 residues. V shed 5 bases, J shed 5 bases, and the junction held 13 bases outside the gene matches.